The clone carrying this TCR beta chain is termed medium-sized (0.01 to 0.1%). These data come from a study of graft-versus-host responses after intestinal transplantation. Points from the study as a whole: Patients who carried graft-donor T cell macrochimerism also had high graft-versus-host to host-versus-graft clonal ratios in their allografts. The authors found GvH clones in recipient marrow, some appearing first in ileum or blood.

After the reaction, proliferating CFSE-low CD3+CD4+ and CD3+CD8+ responders were sorted. Assay: immunoSEQ multiplex PCR; the TCRdb copy retains only in-frame clones and omits some. The top ten clones hold approximately 0.84% of a sample with roughly 18,000 clones, 35% to 40% of them seen once. The CDR3 spans 15 residues. Germline CDR1 and CDR2: MNHNY and SVGAGI (reference sequence). The V segment lost 5 bases and the J segment 7 bases; nucleotides outside the gene matches: 5. The receptor was isolated from a human patient who received an intestinal transplant. Sequenced material: alloreactive CD4+ T cells from a mixed lymphocyte reaction culture, taken before intestinal transplant. Documented subset: CFSE-low proliferating T cells sorted from approximately 6-day pre-transplant mixed lymphocyte reaction (GvH or HvG direction). The rearrangement uses TRBV6-6 and TRBJ1-6; TRBD1 matches 10 bases. The CDR3 DNA follows: TGTGCCAGCAGTCGACAGGGGGCGTACAATTCACCCCTCCACTTT. The encoded protein is CASSRQGAYNSPLHF.